Listed below are T cell receptor beta chains from one sample, sequenced in a study of T cells in Graves' hyperthyroidism and ophthalmopathy. MiXCR, run by TCRdb on the multiplex PCR reads, gives a single entry per CDR3 protein. The table includes about 560,000 distinct CDR3 sequences, 15% to 20% detected once. Sequences were obtained from blood. The receptors come from a woman aged 18-29 years with Graves' hyperthyroidism. Both conserved end residues are part of each CDR3. D genes are given only for firm matches. The size field is filled for only some rows; it gives once, few, many or a size class.

>many|TRBV12-3/TRBV12-4|-|TRBJ2-7
CASSLGYSEQYF
TGTGCCAGCAGTTTAGGGTACAGCGAGCAGTACTTC
>-|TRBV29-1|-|TRBJ1-1
CSGRTVNTEAFF
TGCAGCGGCCGGACAGTGAACACTGAAGCTTTCTTT
>many|TRBV3-1|TRBD1|TRBJ1-1
CASSRTGGTEAFF
TGTGCCAGCAGCCGGACAGGGGGCACTGAAGCTTTCTTT
>many|TRBV19|-|TRBJ1-1
CASSIVLQGQMNTEAFF
TGTGCCAGTAGTATAGTTCTACAGGGCCAGATGAACACTGAAGCTTTCTTT
>many|TRBV11-2|-|TRBJ2-7
CASSLVLREQYF
TGTGCCAGCAGCTTGGTTCTTAGGGAGCAGTACTTC
>-|TRBV6-1|-|TRBJ2-7
CASRATSLSSYEQYF
TGTGCCAGCAGGGCTACGAGCCTAAGCTCCTACGAGCAGTACTTC
>many|TRBV20-1|-|TRBJ2-3
CSARVGSGDADTQYF
TGCAGTGCTAGAGTGGGCTCTGGGGATGCAGATACGCAGTATTTT
>many|TRBV15|-|TRBJ1-5
CATRRGQYSNQPQHF
TGTGCCACCCGTCGGGGGCAGTATAGCAATCAGCCCCAGCATTTT
>many|TRBV7-9|-|TRBJ2-1
CASSPSWVSSEQFF
TGTGCCAGCAGCCCCTCCTGGGTTTCGAGTGAGCAGTTCTTC
>many|TRBV28|-|TRBJ2-1
CASSLGGKYYNEQFF
TGTGCCAGCAGTTTAGGGGGAAAGTACTACAATGAGCAGTTCTTC
>-|TRBV15|-|TRBJ2-3
CATSRDWVTDTQYF
TGTGCCACCAGCAGGGACTGGGTCACAGATACGCAGTATTTT
>many|TRBV29-1|-|TRBJ1-1
CSVDRGNTEAFF
TGCAGCGTTGACAGGGGGAACACTGAAGCTTTCTTT
>-|TRBV20-1|-|TRBJ1-3
CSASAPYSGNTIYF
TGCAGTGCTTCTGCGCCTTACTCTGGAAACACCATATATTTT
>few|TRBV6-1|-|TRBJ2-7
CASRTNPYEQYF
TGTGCCAGCCGGACGAACCCCTACGAGCAGTACTTC
>-|TRBV6-2/TRBV6-3|TRBD1|TRBJ1-6
CASSQYPLGQASSYNSPLHF
TGTGCCAGCAGTCAATACCCCCTCGGACAGGCGAGCTCCTATAATTCACCCCTCCACTTT
>many|TRBV5-1|TRBD1|TRBJ2-7
CASSIGTGPSYEQYF
TGCGCCAGCAGCATCGGGACAGGTCCTTCCTACGAGCAGTACTTC
>-|TRBV7-2|-|TRBJ2-1
CASSPLLVNEQFF
TGTGCCAGCAGCCCACTACTAGTTAATGAGCAGTTCTTC
>-|TRBV20-1|TRBD1|TRBJ1-6
CSARGLSRDRGRRTPLHF
TGCAGTGCTAGAGGCCTGTCCCGGGACAGGGGGCGAAGGACACCCCTCCACTTT
>-|TRBV3-1|-|TRBJ1-2
CASSRGLGGDYYGYTF
TGTGCCAGCAGCCGGGGGCTCGGAGGGGACTACTATGGCTACACCTTC
>few|TRBV5-6|-|TRBJ1-5
CASSLGSGFGQPQHF
TGTGCCAGCAGCTTGGGGTCAGGGTTCGGTCAGCCCCAGCATTTT
>-|TRBV3-1|-|TRBJ2-7
CASSQSPDRYYEQYF
TGTGCCAGCAGCCAATCTCCCGACAGATACTACGAGCAGTACTTC
>few|TRBV19|-|TRBJ1-5
CASTFSPLEGDQPQHF
TGTGCCAGTACCTTCAGTCCACTAGAAGGGGATCAGCCCCAGCATTTT
>-|TRBV10-3|TRBD1|TRBJ2-2
CAISLTGGTNAGELFF
TGTGCCATCAGCTTGACAGGGGGAACTAACGCCGGGGAGCTGTTTTTT
>few|TRBV11-2|-|TRBJ1-4
CASSLGAGNEKLFF
TGTGCCAGCAGCTTAGGCGCAGGGAACGAAAAACTGTTTTTT
>many|TRBV7-8|TRBD2|TRBJ2-1
CASRPLAGVEQFF
TGTGCCAGCAGACCACTAGCGGGAGTCGAGCAGTTCTTC
>many|TRBV7-6|TRBD1|TRBJ2-7
CASSPSPTGRYEQYF
TGTGCCAGCAGCCCTTCGCCGACAGGGCGCTACGAGCAGTACTTC
>many|TRBV28|-|TRBJ2-6
CASSPLTRFSGANVLTF
TGTGCCAGCAGTCCCCTCACGCGGTTCTCTGGGGCCAACGTCCTGACTTTC
>many|TRBV6-1|-|TRBJ2-7
CASRYRGSYEQYF
TGTGCCAGCAGGTATCGGGGGTCCTACGAGCAGTACTTC
>many|TRBV20-1|TRBD1|TRBJ1-1
CSAIQTGGGPEAFF
TGCAGTGCTATTCAGACAGGGGGGGGTCCTGAAGCTTTCTTT
>few|TRBV20-1|-|TRBJ2-5
CSARVGTQYF
TGCAGTGCTAGAGTGGGGACCCAGTACTTC
>-|TRBV28|-|TRBJ2-5
CASRYVGGTQYF
TGTGCCAGCCGATACGTAGGAGGGACCCAGTACTTC
>-|TRBV9|-|TRBJ2-7
CASSVAGKTYEQYF
TGTGCCAGCAGCGTAGCCGGGAAGACCTACGAGCAGTACTTC
>few|TRBV19|TRBD1|TRBJ2-1
CASSAGTGRYNEQFF
TGTGCCAGTAGTGCGGGGACAGGTAGATACAATGAGCAGTTCTTC
>few|TRBV7-9|TRBD2|TRBJ2-1
CASSSLTSGGYNEQFF
TGTGCCAGCAGCTCCCTCACTAGCGGGGGGTACAATGAGCAGTTCTTC
>-|TRBV12-3/TRBV12-4|TRBD2|TRBJ2-7
CASSPGPGGTTQQYF
TGTGCCAGCAGCCCAGGCCCCGGGGGGACGACCCAGCAGTACTTC
>many|TRBV2|TRBD1|TRBJ2-2
CASRQGTNTGELFF
TGTGCCAGCCGACAGGGCACGAACACCGGGGAGCTGTTTTTT
>-|TRBV5-1|TRBD2|TRBJ2-3
CASSDGSGGDTDTQYF
TGTGCCAGCAGTGATGGGTCCGGGGGGGACACAGATACGCAGTATTTT
>many|TRBV7-2|-|TRBJ1-2
CASSLGPPLGYTF
TGTGCCAGCAGCTTAGGTCCCCCACTCGGCTACACCTTC
>-|TRBV20-1|TRBD2|TRBJ2-7
CSASRLAGGPSSERYF
TGCAGTGCTAGTCGGCTAGCGGGGGGACCCTCCTCCGAGCGGTACTTC
>few|TRBV15|-|TRBJ2-5
CATSRDHETQYF
TGTGCCACCAGCAGAGATCACGAGACCCAGTACTTC
>many|TRBV20-1|-|TRBJ1-4
CSATGLANEKLFF
TGCAGTGCTACGGGGCTAGCTAATGAAAAACTGTTTTTT
>few|TRBV10-3|-|TRBJ1-4
CAISGTANEKLFF
TGTGCCATCAGTGGGACAGCTAATGAAAAACTGTTTTTT
>few|TRBV19|-|TRBJ2-7
CASSVDGRGYEQYF
TGTGCCAGTAGTGTGGACGGCCGGGGGTACGAGCAGTACTTC
>many|TRBV24-1|-|TRBJ2-1
CATSDDRTAYNEQFF
TGTGCCACCAGTGATGACAGGACAGCCTACAATGAGCAGTTCTTC
>-|TRBV11-2|-|TRBJ2-7
CASSLGPGYEQHF
TGTGCCAGCAGCTTAGGTCCGGGTTACGAGCAGCACTTC
>many|TRBV30|TRBD2|TRBJ2-3
CAWTSGRIDTQYF
TGTGCCTGGACTAGCGGGAGAATCGATACGCAGTATTTT
>few|TRBV28|-|TRBJ1-6
CASSPARGPFTNSPLHF
TGTGCCAGCAGTCCCGCCCGGGGGCCCTTTACGAATTCACCCCTCCACTTT
>many|TRBV7-2|-|TRBJ2-2
CASSTGGELFF
TGTGCCAGCTCAACGGGCGGGGAGCTGTTTTTT
>few|TRBV5-1|TRBD2|TRBJ2-1
CASSLALAGGHSYNEQFF
TGCGCCAGCAGCTTGGCATTAGCGGGGGGGCACTCCTACAATGAGCAGTTCTTC
>-|TRBV27|TRBD2|TRBJ2-1
CASSFLAGANEQFF
TGTGCCAGCAGTTTTCTAGCGGGAGCCAATGAGCAGTTCTTC
>many|TRBV11-2|TRBD1|TRBJ1-2
CASSPTGNNYGYTF
TGTGCCAGCAGCCCGACAGGGAATAACTATGGCTACACCTTC
>many|TRBV28|-|TRBJ2-3
CASSPGQLDTQYF
TGTGCCAGCAGTCCCGGACAGTTAGATACGCAGTATTTT
>few|TRBV10-2|-|TRBJ1-3
CASRESGNTIYF
TGCGCCAGCAGGGAGTCGGGAAACACCATATATTTT
>few|TRBV5-6|TRBD1|TRBJ1-2
CASSLTGTGFLGGYTF
TGTGCCAGCAGCTTAACCGGGACAGGGTTTTTGGGTGGCTACACCTTC
>many|TRBV13|-|TRBJ2-7
CASSTGPSSYEQYF
TGTGCCAGCAGCACCGGGCCTAGTAGTTACGAGCAGTACTTC